The 28 T cell receptor beta chains given below trace back to one sample, sequenced in a study of post-analysis software for immune sequencing data. Carried by the TCR beta cDNA libraries were unique molecular identifiers. MiXCR, applied by TCRdb to the PCR reads, yields one record per CDR3 protein. The table shows approximately 630,000 distinct CDR3 sequences, with 55% to 60% occurring only once. Study results and limitations: Comparison of patients with controls showed about 5 TRBV segments more frequent in patients, TRBV5-6, TRBV5-1 and TRBV20-1 among them.

Their antigens remain unidentified. Material: blood. Source of these receptors: a girl aged 2-15 years with multiple sclerosis.

The rearrangement links TRBV6-2 or TRBV6-3 to TRBJ2-7; D call uncertain. Germline V CDR1 and CDR2: MNHEY, SVGEGT. V lost 6 bases and J lost 2, with 14 bases in between. The CDR3 consists of 14 residues. In nucleotides, the CDR3 is TGTGCCAGCAGCGGCGACCCCCCGGCCTACGAGCAGTACTTC. It translates to CASSGDPPAYEQYF.

The chain joins TRBV6-6 to TRBJ2-5; D call uncertain. Trimming cost V 8 bases and J 0 bases, with 16 bases left between them. The CDR3 has 15 amino acids. The germline CDR1 and CDR2 sequences are MNHNY and SVGAGI (reference sequence). The CDR3 nucleotides read TGTGCCAGCGCTCACCCCCCGCGATACCAAGAGACCCAGTACTTC. Protein: CASAHPPRYQETQYF.

The table lists this clonotype with a few counts. This chain links TRBV7-8 with TRBJ2-5; tentatively, D is TRBD2 (5 bases). The CDR3 is made up of 16 amino acids. V dropped 0 bases and J dropped 2 bases, with 13 bases sitting between them. Germline V CDR1 and CDR2: SGHVS, FQNEAQ. CDR3 region: CASSLASGRLQETQYF. The CDR3 DNA follows: TGTGCCAGCAGCTTAGCGAGTGGGAGACTTCAAGAGACCCAGTACTTC.

V gene TRBV12-3 or TRBV12-4 combines with J gene TRBJ1-1; 8 bases map to TRBD1. The V and J ends lost 6 bases and 1 base, in that order; junction bases with no gene match: 4. This CDR3 has 14 amino acids. CDR3 residues: CASSPGGRNTEAFF. For the CDR3, the DNA is TGTGCCAGCAGCCCAGGGGGCAGGAACACTGAAGCTTTCTTT.

The table lists this clonotype with a few counts. This chain uses TRBV7-2 with TRBJ2-7; D may be TRBD1 (6 bases). Per the germline V gene, CDR1 is SGHTA and CDR2 is FQGNSA. The CDR3 totals 13 residues. Trimming cost V 3 bases and J 2 bases, with 8 bases left between them. The CDR3 region has the DNA TGTGCCAGCAGCTTTCGGGACACCTACGAGCAGTACTTC. Translating it yields CASSFRDTYEQYF.

The gene calls are TRBV6-1 and TRBJ2-4; D call uncertain. The CDR3 length is 15 residues. V was shortened by 8 bases and J by 0 bases, with 14 bases between the two germline ends. Germline loops: CDR1 MNHNS, CDR2 SASEGT. The CDR3 is CASGSGLVAKNIQYF. The DNA of the CDR3 is TGTGCCAGCGGTTCGGGTTTAGTAGCCAAAAACATTCAGTACTTC.

The chain employs TRBV6-5 and TRBJ2-7; 8 nucleotides align to TRBD1. The germline gives CDR1 MNHEY, CDR2 SVGAGI. The CDR3 runs to 14 residues. Germline trimming cut 4 bases from V and 3 bases from J; bases unmatched to any gene: 5. Here the CDR3 reads CASSSQGAGYEQYF. CDR3 in DNA: TGTGCCAGCAGTTCTCAGGGGGCTGGCTACGAGCAGTACTTC.

The rearrangement links TRBV2 to TRBJ2-3; the D gene could be TRBD1 or TRBD2 (5 bases each). This CDR3 has 15 amino acids. Trimming removed 0 bases from V and 2 bases from J, with 9 bases in between. The germline V gene encodes CDR1 SNHLY and CDR2 FYNNEI. The CDR3 bases are TGTGCCAGCAGTGAAGCCTTCGGGGCCACAGATACGCAGTATTTT. Residues: CASSEAFGATDTQYF.

There are a few counts of this clonotype. Just one base apart from a much larger clone, this may be a read error. The genes are TRBV20-1 and TRBJ2-3; 10 bases are a match to TRBD2. CDR1 and CDR2 (germline): DFQATT, SNEGSKA (reference sequence). There are 16 residues in the CDR3. CDR3 region: CSARKMTSGFTDAQYF. The CDR3 nucleotides are TGCAGTGCTAGAAAGATGACTAGCGGGTTCACAGATGCGCAGTATTTT.

The rearrangement links TRBV5-1 to TRBJ2-1, with a weak D call TRBD1 (6 bases). V lost 0 bases, J lost 7 bases, and 11 bases lay in between. Germline-derived CDR1 and CDR2 are SGHRS and YFSETQ. The CDR3 sequence is 14 residues long. The CDR3 reads CASSLEGQQNEQFF. CDR3 DNA sequence: TGCGCCAGCAGCTTGGAAGGACAGCAAAATGAGCAGTTCTTC. Supplemented by reference TRBV5-1 and TRBJ2-1, the full variable domain reads KAGVTQTPRYLIKTRGQQVTLSCSPISGHRSVSWYQQTPGQGLQFLFEYFSETQRNKGNFPGRFSGRQFSNSRSEMNVSTLELGDSALYLCASSLEGQQNEQFFGPGTRLTVL.

The chain uses TRBV4-2 and TRBJ2-5; 10 nucleotides match TRBD1. V lost 3 bases, J lost 4 bases, and 8 bases stayed unmatched. In germline, CDR1 is LGHNA, CDR2 YNFKEQ. CDR3 length: 16 amino acids. The CDR3 sequence: CASSHARQGAGETQYF. Written as DNA, the CDR3 is TGTGCCAGCAGCCACGCACGACAGGGGGCAGGAGAGACCCAGTACTTC.

V gene TRBV6-2 or TRBV6-3 combines with J gene TRBJ2-1; no clear D gene. Germline V gene data show CDR1 as MNHEY and CDR2 as SVGEGT. V was trimmed by 5 bases and J by 9 bases, leaving 14 bases between them. The CDR3 runs to 13 residues. CDR3 sequence (DNA): TGTGCCAGCAGTACCATCCCCCGCGGTGAGCAGTTCTTC. It yields the protein CASSTIPRGEQFF.

This clonotype was observed a single time. V and J are TRBV6-6 and TRBJ1-1, with D perhaps TRBD1 (6 bases). Germline loops: CDR1 MNHNY, CDR2 SVGAGI (reference sequence). This CDR3 spans 16 amino acids. V lost 6 bases to trimming and J lost 3 bases, with 20 bases between them. The CDR3 sequence: CASRSWGGRRDTEAFF. DNA for the CDR3: TGTGCCAGCAGGTCCTGGGGGGGGCGCCGAGACACTGAAGCTTTCTTT.

As for this clonotype: Since a much larger clone is just one base distant, this may be a read error. The chain uses TRBV12-3 or TRBV12-4 and TRBJ2-7; 14 nucleotides match TRBD2. Trimming removed 4 bases from V and 7 bases from J; junction bases left unmatched: 6. CDR3 size: 15 residues. CDR3 residues: CASSSPTSGRDEQYF. As DNA, the CDR3 is TGTGCCAGCAGTTCCCCGACTAGCGGGAGGGATGAGCAGTACTTC.

This clonotype was recorded only once. This chain links TRBV20-1 with TRBJ2-5; possible D gene TRBD2, 6 bases. The V gene lost 3 bases and the J gene lost 5 bases, with 13 bases spanning the gap. The CDR3 spans 13 residues. Germline CDR1 DFQATT, CDR2 SNEGSKA (reference sequence). Here the CDR3 DNA reads TGCAGTGCTAGCCTCCCGGGGAGGGAGACCCAGTACTTC. Amino acids: CSASLPGRETQYF.

V gene TRBV12-3 or TRBV12-4 combines with J gene TRBJ1-2; TRBD1 aligns across 9 bases. The J segment lost 4 bases and the V segment lost 6 bases, leaving 9 bases of the junction unmatched. The CDR3 is 15 amino acids. CDR3 sequence (DNA): TGTGCCAGCAGGACCGGGACAGGGTATACCTATGGCTACACCTTC. The encoded protein is CASRTGTGYTYGYTF.

The chain links TRBV2 to TRBJ1-1; D is uncertain. The CDR3 is 14 residues long. Trimming stripped 3 bases from V and 2 bases from J, with 10 bases between. Per the germline V gene, CDR1 is SNHLY and CDR2 is FYNNEI. CDR3 DNA sequence: TGTGCCAGCAGTGATAGGGAGCACAACACTGAAGCTTTCTTT. As protein: CASSDREHNTEAFF.

V usage is TRBV18 and J usage is TRBJ2-1, with 14 nucleotides matching TRBD2. V lost 3 bases, J lost 8 bases, and 3 bases stayed unmatched. The length of the CDR3 is 15 residues. In germline, CDR1 is KGHSH, CDR2 LQKENI. The CDR3 DNA reads as TGTGCCAGCTCACCGGGACTAGCGGGAGACGATGAGCAGTTCTTC. It encodes CASSPGLAGDDEQFF.

The V call is TRBV7-9, the J call TRBJ1-4, with D tentatively TRBD1 (5 bases). Trimming removed 5 bases from V and 8 bases from J, with 9 bases in between. The CDR3 has 12 residues. From germline, CDR1 is SEHNR and CDR2 FQNEAQ (reference sequence). CDR3 coding DNA: TGTGCCAGCAGCCCTGAGGGGGAAAAACTGTTTTTT. Protein sequence: CASSPEGEKLFF.

This clonotype was found a few times. Here the CDR3 reads CASSLPGRQGHGGGYTF. DNA of the CDR3: TGTGCCAGCAGCTTACCAGGAAGACAGGGGCATGGCGGTGGCTACACCTTC. V gene TRBV7-2 combines with J gene TRBJ1-2, with 8 bases that match TRBD1. CDR3 length: 17 residues. V was pared by 2 bases and J by 7 bases, with 15 bases of the junction left unmatched. Germline values: CDR1 SGHTA, CDR2 FQGNSA.

The chain carries TRBV2 and TRBJ1-1; a weak D match, TRBD1 (6 bases). The CDR3 is 12 residues long. Trimming stripped 4 bases from V and 11 bases from J, with 14 bases between. Germline CDR1 SNHLY, CDR2 FYNNEI. The CDR3 DNA sequence: TGTGCCAGCAGTGGGACAGCCTTTGAGGCTTTCTTT. Amino acid sequence: CASSGTAFEAFF.

This rearrangement joins TRBV20-1 to TRBJ2-4; 8 bases fit TRBD2. The J call may be wrong; the DNA end is better matched by TRBJ2-7. The CDR3 length is 15 residues. The V gene's germline CDR1 is DFQATT and CDR2 SNEGSKA (reference sequence). DNA of the CDR3: TGCAGTGCTAGATCGAGTCGGCGGGAGGTGGACGAGCAGTACTTC. Its protein product is CSARSSRREVDEQYF.

The chain couples TRBV20-1 to TRBJ2-5; TRBD2 aligns across 8 bases. The CDR3 consists of 13 residues. The germline gives CDR1 DFQATT, CDR2 SNEGSKA (reference sequence). V lost 6 bases, J lost 3 bases, and 6 bases stayed unmatched. DNA for the CDR3: TGCAGTGCCAAGCGGACTAGCAAAGAGACCCAGTACTTC. Translating it yields CSAKRTSKETQYF.

The V and J genes are TRBV7-9 and TRBJ1-5; D remains unclear. The CDR3 contains 15 residues. Germline lookup yields CDR1 SEHNR and CDR2 FQNEAQ (reference sequence). The germline V and J ends were trimmed by 5 bases and 6 bases, with 17 bases remaining between them. For the CDR3, the DNA is TGTGCCAGCAGCGTATCGCGAGGAGGGCCTCAGCCCCAGCATTTT. This gives the protein CASSVSRGGPQPQHF.

This clonotype turned up a few times. This rearrangement joins TRBV20-1 to TRBJ2-5, with D tentatively TRBD1 (5 bases). The CDR3 sequence is 14 residues long. Germline V gene sequence: CDR1 DFQATT, CDR2 SNEGSKA (reference sequence). V was clipped by 3 bases and J by 0 bases, with 11 bases between them. The CDR3 coding sequence is TGCAGTGCTAGGGGGCGGCGGTACCAAGAGACCCAGTACTTC. This encodes CSARGRRYQETQYF.

V and J are TRBV12-3 or TRBV12-4 and TRBJ2-5; D is uncertain. The CDR3 is 13 amino acids. Trimming cost V 6 bases and J 3 bases, with 11 bases left between them. CDR3 sequence (DNA): TGTGCCAGCAGATTTAAGGCAGAAGAGACCCAGTACTTC. It specifies CASRFKAEETQYF.

V gene TRBV20-1 combines with J gene TRBJ1-2; no definite D call. CDR1 is DFQATT and CDR2 is SNEGSKA in the germline V gene (reference sequence). The CDR3 totals 13 residues. Between the trimmed V and J ends, which lost 0 bases and 7 bases, there was a span of 12 bases. The CDR3 sequence is CSARERVGVGYTF. The CDR3 nucleotides read TGCAGTGCTAGAGAACGGGTTGGAGTTGGCTACACCTTC.

The chain employs TRBV3-1 and TRBJ1-1, with D unresolved. Germline loops: CDR1 LGHDT, CDR2 YNNKEL (reference sequence). This CDR3 comprises 13 residues. V shed 1 base and J shed 7 bases, with 10 bases lying between them. The CDR3 DNA follows: TGTGCCAGCAGCCAAGTTTTACATAATGAAGCTTTCTTT. Translation: CASSQVLHNEAFF.